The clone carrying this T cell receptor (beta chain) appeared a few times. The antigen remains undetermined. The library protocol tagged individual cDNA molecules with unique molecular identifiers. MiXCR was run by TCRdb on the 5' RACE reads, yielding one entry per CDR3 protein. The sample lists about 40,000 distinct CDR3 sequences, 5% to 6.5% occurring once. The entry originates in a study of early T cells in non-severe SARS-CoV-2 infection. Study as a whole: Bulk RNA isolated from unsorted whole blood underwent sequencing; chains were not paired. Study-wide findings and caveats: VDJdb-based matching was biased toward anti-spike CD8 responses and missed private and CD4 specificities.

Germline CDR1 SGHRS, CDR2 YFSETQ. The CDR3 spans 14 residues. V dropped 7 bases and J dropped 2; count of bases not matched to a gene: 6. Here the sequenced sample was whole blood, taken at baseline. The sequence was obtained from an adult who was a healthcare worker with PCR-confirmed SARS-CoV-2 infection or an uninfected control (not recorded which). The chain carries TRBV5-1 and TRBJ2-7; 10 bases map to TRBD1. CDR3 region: CASETGTGAYEQYF. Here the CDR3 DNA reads TGCGCCAGCGAGACCGGGACAGGGGCCTACGAGCAGTACTTC.